This T cell receptor (beta chain) was identified in a study of T cells expressing NK-cell markers. Across the whole study: Eight donors were sequenced, of whom seven were HCMV-seropositive, while the remaining one was HCMV-seronegative. Points from the study as a whole: The same clonotypes also predominated in the CD3+CD56-NKG2C+ fraction of a handful of donors. As a fraction of CD8+ T cells, dominant NKG2C+ clonotypes reached roughly 1.0-7.5% in 5 to 7 donors.

For this clonotype: Its target is not known.

Germline CDR1 MGHDK, CDR2 SYGVNS. The CDR3 is 16 residues long. TCRdb re-called the 5' RACE reads and gives one entry per CDR3 protein, without DNA. The sample has 150,000 to 160,000 distinct CDR3 sequences; the top ten hold around a third. Sequencing was performed on blood T cells: a sorted CD56 or NKG2C T cell subset, CD4+ or CD8+ T cells, or bulk PBMC T cells (not recorded which). V gene TRBV25-1 combines with J gene TRBJ2-1; TCRdb reports TRBD1, a call that lacks DNA to check it against. The TCR comes from a woman aged 45 to 65 in good health. The CDR3 loop is CASSEYLSGQGGEQFF.